This TCR beta chain was captured in a study of T cells in localized non-small cell lung cancer. General study findings and limits: Uninvolved adjacent lung, not tumor, had the highest T cell clonality. The study sequenced only one region of the tumor. As a result, intratumor heterogeneity could not be excluded and remains possible. Longer overall survival was seen with higher T cell density measured in blood. There were a median roughly 54 of the top 100 tumor clones appearing in adjacent lung.

Note on this clone: Its antigen is unidentified.

The CDR3 sequence is 17 residues long. Germline-derived CDR1 and CDR2 are LNHDA and SQIVND (reference sequence). Trimming shortened V by 1 base and J by 0 bases, and 12 bases separated the two germline ends. Produced via immunoSEQ multiplex PCR; TCRdb's table is partial and in-frame only. The sample holds some 52,000 clones, over 70% seen once. The sequencing used PBMCs, collected before any cancer treatment. V and J are TRBV19 and TRBJ1-4, with a tentative D call TRBD1 (5 bases). This clonotype was obtained from a woman aged 40-70 years with stage II lung adenocarcinoma. The DNA of the CDR3 is TGTGCCAGTAGTATAGCTGGGGGAAGAGCAACTAATGAAAAACTGTTTTTT. Its protein product is CASSIAGGRATNEKLFF.